Listed below are T cell receptor beta chains from one sample, sequenced in a study of blood T cells in healthy people across ages. Each CDR3 protein is one row after TCRdb ran MiXCR on the 5' RACE reads. The table records over 1,500,000 distinct CDR3 sequences, roughly two fifths of them present only once. The source material was blood. The source of these receptors is a human donor in good health. CDR3s include the opening cysteine and the closing phenylalanine or tryptophan. A D gene is named only where the DNA matches it firmly. Clone size appears in some rows only: once, few, many, or a class for an expanded clone.

d_call clone_size j_call v_call cdr3_aa cdr3_nt
. . TRBJ2-1 TRBV20-1 CSARDPWSSYNEQFF TGCAGTGCTAGAGATCCCTGGAGCTCCTACAATGAGCAGTTCTTC
TRBD1 . TRBJ2-5 TRBV7-8 CASSPGDSAKTQYF TGTGCCAGCAGCCCCGGGGACAGCGCAAAGACCCAGTACTTC
TRBD1 . TRBJ1-5 TRBV12-3/TRBV12-4 CASSSGTVAQPQHF TGTGCCAGCAGTTCCGGGACAGTGGCTCAGCCCCAGCATTTT
. few TRBJ2-6 TRBV27 CASTLKAYSGANVLTF TGTGCCAGCACCCTAAAAGCGTACTCTGGGGCCAACGTCCTGACTTTC
. many TRBJ2-7 TRBV11-2 CASSRRTETYEQYF TGTGCCAGCAGCCGGCGGACAGAGACCTACGAGCAGTACTTC
. few TRBJ2-1 TRBV7-9 CASSLAGEEQFF TGTGCCAGCAGCTTAGCCGGCGAAGAGCAGTTCTTC
. once TRBJ2-3 TRBV12-3/TRBV12-4 CASSHRRGSTDTQYF TGTGCCAGCAGTCACAGGAGAGGGAGCACAGATACGCAGTATTTT
. . TRBJ1-2 TRBV7-2 CASSLSSGDGYTF TGTGCCAGCAGCTTATCTTCAGGGGATGGCTACACCTTC
. . TRBJ1-1 TRBV7-2 CASSTQPGQNTEAFF TGTGCCAGCAGCACTCAGCCCGGGCAGAACACTGAAGCTTTCTTT
TRBD1 . TRBJ2-1 TRBV7-6 CASSPSPGQGNEQFF TGTGCCAGCAGCCCAAGCCCGGGACAGGGAAATGAGCAGTTCTTC
. . TRBJ2-1 TRBV9 CASSVELGNVRNEQFF TGTGCCAGCAGCGTAGAGCTAGGGAATGTAAGGAATGAGCAGTTCTTC
TRBD1 . TRBJ1-4 TRBV9 CASSVAGGNEKLFF TGTGCCAGCAGCGTAGCAGGGGGCAATGAAAAACTGTTTTTT
. . TRBJ2-7 TRBV28 CASSSRLGEYEQYF TGTGCCAGCAGTTCCCGGCTCGGGGAATACGAGCAGTACTTC
. . TRBJ2-7 TRBV7-2 CANSLDVGTPSYEQYF TGTGCCAACAGCTTAGACGTTGGGACACCCTCCTACGAGCAGTACTTC
TRBD1 . TRBJ1-1 TRBV20-1 CSVYPGGTEAFF TGCAGTGTCTACCCAGGGGGTACTGAAGCTTTCTTT
. . TRBJ1-2 TRBV6-1 CASSEIGDTNYGYTF TGTGCCAGCAGTGAAATAGGAGATACTAACTATGGCTACACCTTC
TRBD1 . TRBJ2-5 TRBV12-3/TRBV12-4 CASSRPTGPRRTQYF TGTGCCAGCAGCCGCCCGACAGGGCCAAGACGGACCCAGTACTTC
. once TRBJ2-7 TRBV15 CATSPDRTSSYEQYF TGTGCCACCAGCCCCGACAGGACTAGCTCCTACGAGCAGTACTTC
. many TRBJ2-5 TRBV29-1 CSVEPSLSQETQYF TGCAGCGTTGAACCGAGCCTTTCTCAAGAGACCCAGTACTTC
. few TRBJ1-2 TRBV4-3 CASSQDPYVERGYGYTF TGCGCCAGCAGCCAAGATCCGTATGTAGAAAGGGGCTATGGCTACACCTTC
. few TRBJ2-1 TRBV6-1 CASSESDTNEQFF TGTGCCAGCAGTGAATCAGACACCAATGAGCAGTTCTTC
. . TRBJ2-6 TRBV11-2 CASSAGGLGSGANVLTF TGTGCCAGCAGCGCAGGAGGGTTGGGGTCTGGGGCCAACGTCCTGACTTTC
. . TRBJ1-5 TRBV7-2 CASSLFDLELNQPQHF TGTGCCAGCAGCTTATTCGATTTGGAGCTCAATCAGCCCCAGCATTTT
. . TRBJ2-1 TRBV12-3/TRBV12-4 CAGSFTGNSEQFF TGTGCCGGCAGTTTTACTGGCAATTCTGAGCAGTTCTTC
. few TRBJ2-3 TRBV3-1 CASSPPGPLTDTQYF TGTGCCAGCAGCCCACCGGGACCTCTGACAGATACGCAGTATTTT
. . TRBJ1-1 TRBV20-1 CSARDLVPNTEAFF TGCAGTGCTAGAGATCTCGTCCCCAACACTGAAGCTTTCTTT
. few TRBJ1-2 TRBV11-2 CASSTGLRGYTF TGTGCCAGCAGCACCGGCCTGAGGGGCTACACCTTC
. . TRBJ2-1 TRBV3-1 CASSRNPGGGGRNEQFF TGTGCCAGCAGCCGGAACCCAGGGGGCGGGGGAAGGAATGAGCAGTTCTTC
. . TRBJ2-1 TRBV12-5 CASGPGGAYNEQFF TGTGCTAGTGGTCCAGGGGGGGCCTACAATGAGCAGTTCTTC
TRBD1 few TRBJ1-1 TRBV20-1 CSARTGAHTEAFF TGCAGTGCTCGGACAGGCGCCCACACTGAAGCTTTCTTT
TRBD2 few TRBJ2-4 TRBV7-2 CASSFSRGYKNIQYF TGTGCCAGCAGCTTCTCGCGGGGGTACAAAAACATTCAGTACTTC
. few TRBJ2-7 TRBV20-1 CSALATGYEQYF TGCAGTGCCCTTGCAACAGGCTACGAGCAGTACTTC
TRBD2 . TRBJ2-7 TRBV15 CATSGRTSGAGETRYF TGTGCCACCAGCGGTAGGACTAGCGGGGCCGGAGAGACCCGGTACTTC
. . TRBJ2-3 TRBV15 CATSWLRQDTQYF TGTGCCACCAGCTGGCTAAGACAGGATACGCAGTATTTT
TRBD2 . TRBJ2-5 TRBV2 CASSERENGGAQETQYF TGTGCCAGCAGTGAACGGGAGAACGGGGGGGCCCAAGAGACCCAGTACTTC
TRBD2 many TRBJ2-5 TRBV13 CASSLRLAGRETQYF TGTGCCAGCAGCTTACGACTAGCGGGGCGGGAGACCCAGTACTTC
. . TRBJ2-7 TRBV27 CASSLSRAGYEQYF TGTGCCAGCAGTTTGTCACGAGCGGGTTACGAGCAGTACTTC
. few TRBJ1-2 TRBV12-3/TRBV12-4 CASSNIGYGYTF TGTGCCAGCAGTAACATTGGGTATGGCTACACCTTC
. few TRBJ2-5 TRBV20-1 CSALMDSKKETQYF TGCAGTGCCCTGATGGACAGCAAAAAAGAGACCCAGTACTTC
. few TRBJ1-1 TRBV7-8 CASSQQRLRSDTEAFF TGTGCCAGCAGCCAACAGAGGCTGAGATCTGACACTGAAGCTTTCTTT
. . TRBJ1-2 TRBV20-1 CNARRQGDYGCTF .
TRBD1 . TRBJ2-7 TRBV12-3/TRBV12-4 CASRLTGRLSGEQYF TGTGCCAGCAGATTGACAGGGCGACTTTCTGGGGAGCAGTACTTC
TRBD2 many TRBJ2-7 TRBV12-3/TRBV12-4 CASSFPLGGTYEQYF TGTGCCAGCAGTTTCCCCCTGGGAGGGACCTACGAGCAGTACTTC
TRBD1 . TRBJ2-2 TRBV28 CAVAPGTGDTGELFF TGTGCCGTCGCGCCCGGGACAGGTGACACCGGGGAGCTGTTTTTT
. . TRBJ1-1 TRBV29-1 CSVEIGEGTEAFF TGCAGCGTTGAAATCGGGGAGGGGACTGAGGCTTTCTTT
TRBD1 . TRBJ1-1 TRBV12-3/TRBV12-4 CASTPDRGGTEAFF TGTGCCAGCACCCCGGACAGGGGAGGCACTGAAGCTTTCTTT
TRBD1 once TRBJ2-6 TRBV7-6 CASSPGTVLASGANVLTF TGTGCCAGCAGCCCCGGGACAGTCCTGGCCTCTGGGGCCAACGTCCTGACTTTC